This T cell receptor beta chain was sequenced for a study of T cell changes during pregnancy in multiple sclerosis. Generated by immunoSEQ multiplex PCR, the TCRdb table keeps only in-frame clones and is missing some. Here the sample spans fewer than 110,000 clones, 91% being singletons. This CDR3 spans 15 amino acids. Germline V CDR1 and CDR2: SEHNR, FQNEAQ (reference sequence). The V and J ends lost 1 base and 5 bases, in that order; junction bases with no gene match: 2. The sequenced sample was peripheral blood, obtained in the second trimester of pregnancy. The chain is built from TRBV7-9 and TRBJ2-1; 10 bases agree with TRBD1. This clonotype originated in a female donor with multiple sclerosis, enrolled in a pregnancy study. The CDR3 region is CASSLGQGAHNEQFF. The CDR3 nucleotides are TGTGCCAGCAGCTTAGGACAGGGGGCTCACAATGAGCAGTTCTTC.